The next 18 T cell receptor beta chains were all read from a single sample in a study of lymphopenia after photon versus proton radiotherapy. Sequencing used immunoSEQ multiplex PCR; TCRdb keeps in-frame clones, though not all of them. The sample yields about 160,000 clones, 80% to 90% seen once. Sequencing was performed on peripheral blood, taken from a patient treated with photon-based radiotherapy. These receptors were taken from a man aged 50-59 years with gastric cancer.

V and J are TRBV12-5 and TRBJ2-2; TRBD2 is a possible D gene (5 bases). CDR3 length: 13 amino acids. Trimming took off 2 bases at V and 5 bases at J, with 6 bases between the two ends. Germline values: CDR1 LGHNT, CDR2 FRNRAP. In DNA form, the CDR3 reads TGTGCTAGTGGTTTGACGGGGACCGGGGAGCTGTTTTTT. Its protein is CASGLTGTGELFF. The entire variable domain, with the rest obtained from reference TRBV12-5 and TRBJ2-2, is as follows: DARVTQTPRHKVTEMGQEVTMRCQPILGHNTVFWYRQTMMQGLELLAYFRNRAPLDDSGMPKDRFSAEMPDATLATLKIQPSEPRDSAVYFCASGLTGTGELFFGEGSRLTVL.

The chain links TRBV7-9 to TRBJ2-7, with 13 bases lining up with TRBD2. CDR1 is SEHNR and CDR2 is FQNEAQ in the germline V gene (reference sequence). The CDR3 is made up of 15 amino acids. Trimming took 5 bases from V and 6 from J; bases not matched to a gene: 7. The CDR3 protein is CASSRGGLAGSEQYF. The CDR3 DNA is TGTGCCAGCAGCAGAGGGGGACTAGCGGGATCCGAGCAGTACTTC.

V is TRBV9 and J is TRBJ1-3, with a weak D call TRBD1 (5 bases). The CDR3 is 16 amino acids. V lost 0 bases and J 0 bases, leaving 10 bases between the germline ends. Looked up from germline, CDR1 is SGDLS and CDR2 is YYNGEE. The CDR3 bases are TGTGCCAGCAGCGTAGGAGGGACGATCTCTGGAAACACCATATATTTT. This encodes CASSVGGTISGNTIYF.

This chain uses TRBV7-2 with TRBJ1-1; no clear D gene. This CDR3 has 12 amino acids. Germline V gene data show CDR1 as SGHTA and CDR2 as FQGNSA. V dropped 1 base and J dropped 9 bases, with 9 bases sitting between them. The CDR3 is CASSLGIRQAFF. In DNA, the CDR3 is TGTGCCAGCAGCTTAGGAATCAGGCAAGCTTTCTTT.

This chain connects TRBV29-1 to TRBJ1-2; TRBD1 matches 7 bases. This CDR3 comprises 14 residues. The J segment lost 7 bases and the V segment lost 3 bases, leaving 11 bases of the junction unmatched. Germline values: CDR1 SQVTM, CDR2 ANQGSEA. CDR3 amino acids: CSVEKVYRGPGYTF. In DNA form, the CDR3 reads TGCAGCGTTGAGAAGGTATACAGGGGACCTGGCTACACCTTC.

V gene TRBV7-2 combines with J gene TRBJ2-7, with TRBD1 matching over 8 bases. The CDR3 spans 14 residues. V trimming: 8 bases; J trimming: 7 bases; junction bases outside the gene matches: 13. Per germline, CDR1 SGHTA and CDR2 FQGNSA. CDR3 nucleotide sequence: TGTGCCAGCGCGTCAGGGGGCGGTCTATATGAGCAGTACTTC. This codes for CASASGGGLYEQYF.

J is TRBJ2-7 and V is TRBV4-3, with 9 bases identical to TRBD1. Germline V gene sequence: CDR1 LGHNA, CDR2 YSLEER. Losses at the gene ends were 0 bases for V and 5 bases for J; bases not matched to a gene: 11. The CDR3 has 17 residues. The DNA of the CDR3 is TGCGCCAGCAGCCAAGAATTCTACGGGACAGGGAACCACGAGCAGTACTTC. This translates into CASSQEFYGTGNHEQYF.

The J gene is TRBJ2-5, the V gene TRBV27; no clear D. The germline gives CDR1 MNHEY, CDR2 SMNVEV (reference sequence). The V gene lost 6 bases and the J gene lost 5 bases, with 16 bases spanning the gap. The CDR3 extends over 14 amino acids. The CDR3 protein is CASSPSEARETQYF. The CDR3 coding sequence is TGTGCCAGCAGCCCTTCAGAGGCTCGGGAGACCCAGTACTTC.

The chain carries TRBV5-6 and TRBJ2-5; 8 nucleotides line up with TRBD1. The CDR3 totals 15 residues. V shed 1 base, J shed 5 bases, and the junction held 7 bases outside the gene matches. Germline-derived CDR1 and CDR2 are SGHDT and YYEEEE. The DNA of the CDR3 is TGTGCCAGCAGCTTGAGTCAGGGGGCTCGGGAGACCCAGTACTTC. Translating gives CASSLSQGARETQYF.

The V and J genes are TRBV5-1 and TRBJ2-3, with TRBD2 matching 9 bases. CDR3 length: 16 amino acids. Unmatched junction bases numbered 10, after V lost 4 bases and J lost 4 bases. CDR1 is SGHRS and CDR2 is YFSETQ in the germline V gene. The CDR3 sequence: CASSVGGGASADTQYF. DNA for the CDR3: TGCGCCAGCAGCGTGGGCGGGGGGGCTTCGGCAGATACGCAGTATTTT.

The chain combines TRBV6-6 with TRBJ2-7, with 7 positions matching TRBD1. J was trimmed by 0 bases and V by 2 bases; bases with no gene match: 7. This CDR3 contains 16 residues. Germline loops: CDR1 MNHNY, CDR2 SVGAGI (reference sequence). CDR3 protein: CASSYPSRDSSYEQYF. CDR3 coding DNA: TGTGCCAGCAGTTACCCTTCCCGGGACAGCTCCTACGAGCAGTACTTC.

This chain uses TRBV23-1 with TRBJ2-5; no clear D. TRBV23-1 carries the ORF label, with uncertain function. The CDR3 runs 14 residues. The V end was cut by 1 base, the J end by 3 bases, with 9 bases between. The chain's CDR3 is CASSQCALEETQYF. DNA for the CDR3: TGCGCCAGCAGTCAATGTGCCCTAGAAGAGACCCAGTACTTC.

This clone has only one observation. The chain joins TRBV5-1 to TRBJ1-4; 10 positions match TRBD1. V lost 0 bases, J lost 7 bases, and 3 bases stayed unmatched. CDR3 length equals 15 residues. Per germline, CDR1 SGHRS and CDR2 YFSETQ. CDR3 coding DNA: TGCGCCAGCAGCTTGGAGGGACAGGGGCCTGAAAAACTGTTTTTT. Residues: CASSLEGQGPEKLFF.

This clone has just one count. CDR3 sequence: CASRSLWDVFQPIPLINQPQHF. The DNA for the CDR3 is TGTGCCAGTAGATCCCTATGGGATGTTTTCCAACCAATTCCCTTAATCAATCAGCCCCAGCATTTT. The chain recombines TRBV19 with TRBJ1-5; D gene ambiguous. This CDR3 is 22 amino acids long. CDR1 is LNHDA and CDR2 is SQIVND in the germline V gene (reference sequence). V lost 6 bases and J 3 bases, leaving 36 bases between the germline ends. The full variable domain, rest sourced from reference TRBV19 and TRBJ1-5, is DGGITQSPKYLFRKEGQNVTLSCEQNLNHDAMYWYRQDPGQGLRLIYYSQIVNDFQKGDIAEGYSVSREKKESFPLTVTSAQKNPTAFYLCASRSLWDVFQPIPLINQPQHFGDGTRLSIL.

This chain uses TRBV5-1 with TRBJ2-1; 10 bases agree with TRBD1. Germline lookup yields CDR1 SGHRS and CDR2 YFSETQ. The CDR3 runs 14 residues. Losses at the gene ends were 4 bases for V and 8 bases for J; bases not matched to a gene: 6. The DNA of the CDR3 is TGCGCCAGCAGCACGACGACAGGGGGCTATGAGCAGTTCTTC. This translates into CASSTTTGGYEQFF.

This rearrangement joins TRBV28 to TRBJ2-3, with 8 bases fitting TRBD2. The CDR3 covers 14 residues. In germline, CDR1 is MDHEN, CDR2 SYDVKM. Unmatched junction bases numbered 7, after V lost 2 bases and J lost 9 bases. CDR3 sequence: CASSLRGLVNTQYF. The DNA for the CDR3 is TGTGCCAGCAGTTTAAGGGGACTAGTGAACACGCAGTATTTT.

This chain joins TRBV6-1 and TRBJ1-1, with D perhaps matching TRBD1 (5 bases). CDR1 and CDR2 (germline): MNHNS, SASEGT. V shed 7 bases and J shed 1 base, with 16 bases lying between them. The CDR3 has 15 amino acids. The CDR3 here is CASTTGFGGNTEAFF. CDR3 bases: TGTGCCAGCACGACGGGTTTCGGGGGGAACACTGAAGCTTTCTTT.

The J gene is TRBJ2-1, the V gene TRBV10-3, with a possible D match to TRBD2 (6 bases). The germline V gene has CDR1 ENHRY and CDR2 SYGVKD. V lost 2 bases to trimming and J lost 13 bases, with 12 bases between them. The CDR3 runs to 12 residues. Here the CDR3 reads CAISEGGTEQFF. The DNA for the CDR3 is TGTGCCATCAGTGAGGGAGGGACGGAACAGTTCTTC.